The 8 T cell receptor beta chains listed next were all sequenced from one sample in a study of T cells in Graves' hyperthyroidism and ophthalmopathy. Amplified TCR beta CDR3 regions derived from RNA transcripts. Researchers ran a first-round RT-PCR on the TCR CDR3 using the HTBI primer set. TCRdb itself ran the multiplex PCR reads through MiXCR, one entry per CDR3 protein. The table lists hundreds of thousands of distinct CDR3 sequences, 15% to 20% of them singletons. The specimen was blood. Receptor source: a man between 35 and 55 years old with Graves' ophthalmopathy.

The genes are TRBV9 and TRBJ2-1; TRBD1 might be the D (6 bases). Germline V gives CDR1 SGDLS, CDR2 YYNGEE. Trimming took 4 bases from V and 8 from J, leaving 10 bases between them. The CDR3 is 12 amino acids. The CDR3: CASSRAGDEQFF. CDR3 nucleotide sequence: TGTGCCAGCAGCCGTGCAGGGGATGAGCAGTTCTTC.

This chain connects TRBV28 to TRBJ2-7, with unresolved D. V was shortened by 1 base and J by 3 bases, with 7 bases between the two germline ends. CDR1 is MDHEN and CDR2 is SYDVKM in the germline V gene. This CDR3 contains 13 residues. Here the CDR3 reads CASSLYPNYEQYF. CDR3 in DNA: TGTGCCAGCAGTTTATATCCCAACTACGAGCAGTACTTC.

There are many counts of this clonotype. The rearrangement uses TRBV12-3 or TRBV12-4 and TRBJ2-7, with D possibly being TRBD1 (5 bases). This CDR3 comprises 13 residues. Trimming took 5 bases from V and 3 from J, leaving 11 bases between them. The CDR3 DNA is TGTGCCAGCAGTCTTCTACAGGTCTACGAGCAGTACTTC. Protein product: CASSLLQVYEQYF.

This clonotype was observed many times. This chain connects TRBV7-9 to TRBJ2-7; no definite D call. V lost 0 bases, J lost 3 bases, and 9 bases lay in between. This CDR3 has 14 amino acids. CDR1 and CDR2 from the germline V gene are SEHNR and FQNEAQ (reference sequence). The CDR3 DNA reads TGTGCCAGCAGCTTAGCGGTAGGAGTCTACGAGCAGTACTTC. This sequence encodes CASSLAVGVYEQYF.

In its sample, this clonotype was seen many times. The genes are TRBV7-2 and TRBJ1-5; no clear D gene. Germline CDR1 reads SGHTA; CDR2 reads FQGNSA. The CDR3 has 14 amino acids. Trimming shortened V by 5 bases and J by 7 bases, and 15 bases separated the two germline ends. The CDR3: CASSPSRREQPQHF. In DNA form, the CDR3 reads TGTGCCAGCAGCCCCTCGAGGAGGGAACAGCCCCAGCATTTT.

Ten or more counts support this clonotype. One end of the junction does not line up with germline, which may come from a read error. CDR3 loop: CASSSGQGARNTEAFF. In nucleotides, the CDR3 is TGCGCCAGCAGCTCGGGACAGGGGGCAAGGAACACTGAAGCTTTCTTT. The rearrangement links TRBV12-3 or TRBV12-4 to TRBJ1-1; 12 bases are a match to TRBD1. The CDR3 runs to 16 residues.

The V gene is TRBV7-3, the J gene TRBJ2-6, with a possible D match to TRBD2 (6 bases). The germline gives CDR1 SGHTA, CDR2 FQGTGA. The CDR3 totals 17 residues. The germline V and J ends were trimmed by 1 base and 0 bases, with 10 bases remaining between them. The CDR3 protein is CASSLSGESSGANVLTF. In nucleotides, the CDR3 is TGTGCCAGCAGCTTAAGCGGGGAGAGCTCTGGGGCCAACGTCCTGACTTTC.

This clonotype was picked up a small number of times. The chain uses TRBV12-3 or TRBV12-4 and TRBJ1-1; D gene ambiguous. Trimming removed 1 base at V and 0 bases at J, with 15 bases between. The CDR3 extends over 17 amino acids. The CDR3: CASSLGGMNIVNTEAFF. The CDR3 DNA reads TGTGCCAGCAGTTTAGGTGGGATGAACATAGTGAACACTGAAGCTTTCTTT.